One TCR beta chain is described in this entry. Data came from immunoSEQ multiplex PCR; TCRdb stores just in-frame clones and leaves some out. Of 510,000 or so clones detected, around nine tenths appear once; the ten largest clones hold over 10%. The data stem from a study of Ad26.COV2.S vaccination and SARS-CoV-2 variants. Treatment here: roughly 20 received Ad26.COV2.S at low or high dose, single or two shots; about five received placebo; per-sample allocation not given. At day 63 after the first vaccine or placebo injection, samples were drawn. The source of this sequence is a person aged 18-60 years who received the Ad26.COV2.S COVID-19 vaccine or a placebo. Source: peripheral blood, taken in a trial of Ad26.COV2.S vaccine versus placebo.

The CDR3 DNA sequence: TGTGCCTCGCTGAAAGCTGGAAACACCATATATTTT. Translated: CASLKAGNTIYF. The V call is TRBV30, the J call TRBJ1-3, with D uncertain. The CDR3 loop spans 12 amino acids. Germline V gene lookup returns CDR1 GTSNPN and CDR2 SVGIG (reference sequence). Trimming stripped 7 bases from V and 2 bases from J, with 9 bases between.